These 15 T cell receptor beta chains share one sample of origin, sequenced in a study of blood T cells in healthy people across ages. A J-beta primer mix and a sample-barcoded 5' primer were used in a second PCR of about 7 to 12 cycles. MiXCR, run by TCRdb on the 5' RACE reads, gives a single entry per CDR3 protein. The sample has about 780,000 distinct CDR3 sequences, less than 60% seen once. The source material was blood. The receptor set was obtained from a man at least 80 years old in good health.

This clonotype was seen a handful of times. The chain joins TRBV7-2 to TRBJ2-7, with 9 nucleotides matching TRBD1. From germline, CDR1 is SGHTA and CDR2 FQGNSA. The V gene end was trimmed by 3 bases and the J gene end by 3 bases; junction bases not matched to a gene: 6. The CDR3 has 15 amino acids. CDR3 nucleotides: TGTGCCAGCAGCTTGGATGGACAGGGGCTCTACGAGCAGTACTTC. Its protein product is CASSLDGQGLYEQYF.

The chain uses TRBV5-1 and TRBJ2-1; tentative D call: TRBD2 (5 bases). CDR3 length: 14 amino acids. Germline V gene data show CDR1 as SGHRS and CDR2 as YFSETQ. Between the trimmed V and J ends, which lost 2 bases and 5 bases, there was a span of 11 bases. CDR3: CASSFRTGNNEQFF. The CDR3 nucleotides are TGCGCCAGCAGCTTCCGGACGGGAAACAATGAGCAGTTCTTC. Based on the CDR3 plus reference TRBV5-1 and TRBJ2-1, the full variable domain is KAGVTQTPRYLIKTRGQQVTLSCSPISGHRSVSWYQQTPGQGLQFLFEYFSETQRNKGNFPGRFSGRQFSNSRSEMNVSTLELGDSALYLCASSFRTGNNEQFFGPGTRLTVL.

This clonotype was detected only once. One base away lies a much larger clone, so this may be a sequencing read error. The chain is built from TRBV19 and TRBJ2-1; 8 bases align to TRBD2. The CDR3 totals 17 residues. The V and J ends lost 3 bases and 7 bases, in that order; junction bases with no gene match: 14. Germline V CDR1 and CDR2: LNHDA, SQIVND (reference sequence). In DNA, the CDR3 is TGTGCCAGTAGTATTACGAGGACTAGCAGGACGGAAAATGAGCAGTTCTTC. Amino acids: CASSITRTSRTENEQFF. Looking up the rest from reference TRBV19 and TRBJ2-1 gives the full variable domain: DGGITQSPKYLFRKEGQNVTLSCEQNLNHDAMYWYRQDPGQGLRLIYYSQIVNDFQKGDIAEGYSVSREKKESFPLTVTSAQKNPTAFYLCASSITRTSRTENEQFFGPGTRLTVL.

The rearrangement uses TRBV20-1 and TRBJ1-2; 11 bases line up with TRBD1. The CDR3 has 14 amino acids. Germline CDR1 is DFQATT and CDR2 is SNEGSKA (reference sequence). V shed 6 bases and J 4 bases; nucleotides not matched to a gene: 7. CDR3 residues: CSARGQGAFYGYTF. The CDR3 DNA follows: TGCAGTGCCCGAGGACAGGGGGCATTCTATGGCTACACCTTC.

The V call is TRBV7-9, the J call TRBJ2-1, with unresolved D. Germline-derived CDR1 and CDR2 are SEHNR and FQNEAQ (reference sequence). The V gene lost 5 bases and the J gene lost 10 bases, with 15 bases spanning the gap. The CDR3 loop spans 13 amino acids. CDR3 nucleotides: TGTGCCAGCAGCCCGAAATCCGGGCCCGAGCAGTTCTTC. Encoded protein: CASSPKSGPEQFF.

The chain uses TRBV24-1 and TRBJ2-6, with D perhaps matching TRBD1 (6 bases). The CDR3 runs to 17 residues. Germline V gene lookup returns CDR1 KGHDR and CDR2 SFDVKD. V lost 3 bases and J lost 0, with 11 bases in between. The CDR3 here is CATSDNTGSSGANVLTF. The CDR3 DNA follows: TGTGCCACCAGTGATAACACAGGGAGCTCTGGGGCCAACGTCCTGACTTTC.

The CDR3 bases are TGTGCCAGCAGTTCATGGGGCGATCTTCGGAGCGAGCAGTACTTC. This gives the protein CASSSWGDLRSEQYF. This rearrangement joins TRBV7-2 to TRBJ2-5, with a possible D match to TRBD1 (5 bases). The end of the DNA fits TRBJ2-7 better, so the J call may be wrong. This CDR3 has 15 amino acids. Germline CDR1 reads SGHTA; CDR2 reads FQGNSA.

The chain combines TRBV12-3 or TRBV12-4 with TRBJ2-5; D could derive from TRBD1 or TRBD2 (5 bases each). This CDR3 contains 13 residues. The V and J ends lost 4 bases and 6 bases respectively, with 12 bases between them. The CDR3 loop reads CASSCEGIQTQYF. DNA for the CDR3: TGTGCCAGCAGTTGCGAGGGGATACAGACCCAGTACTTC.

The rearrangement uses TRBV14 and TRBJ2-5; D is perhaps TRBD1 (7 bases). The J call may be wrong; the DNA end is better matched by TRBJ2-7. CDR1 and CDR2 from the germline V gene are SGHDN and FVKESK. The CDR3 length is 15 residues. As DNA, the CDR3 is TGTGCCAGCGGCCCAGGCGACAGGGAGGACTACGAGCAGTACTTC. It yields the protein CASGPGDREDYEQYF.

This sequence joins TRBV18 and TRBJ2-1, with 10 nucleotides matching TRBD1. The CDR3 contains 15 residues. V trimming: 5 bases; J trimming: 8 bases; junction bases outside the gene matches: 9. Germline CDR1 and CDR2: KGHSH and LQKENI. As DNA, the CDR3 is TGTGCCAGCTCAGCCCCCGGGACAGGGGTCGATGAGCAGTTCTTC. This translates into CASSAPGTGVDEQFF.

This clonotype was seen more than once but under ten times. The chain links TRBV2 to TRBJ2-1, with D tentatively TRBD2 (6 bases). The CDR3 is 12 residues long. Germline CDR1 reads SNHLY; CDR2 reads FYNNEI. V was cut by 6 bases and J by 7 bases, with 10 bases left in between. The CDR3: CASRMGGNEQFF. CDR3 sequence (DNA): TGTGCCAGCAGAATGGGAGGAAATGAGCAGTTCTTC.

This clonotype was seen repeatedly, ten times or more. The rearrangement links TRBV28 to TRBJ2-7; tentative D call: TRBD1 (6 bases). V lost 6 bases and J lost 8, with 14 bases in between. From germline, CDR1 is MDHEN and CDR2 SYDVKM. CDR3 length: 12 residues. As DNA, the CDR3 is TGTGCCAGCAGCCTAAGTCGGGACAAGCAGTACTTC. It specifies CASSLSRDKQYF.

This clonotype has only a few counts. V and J are TRBV5-6 and TRBJ2-3; no clear D gene. Germline CDR1 SGHDT, CDR2 YYEEEE. This CDR3 region has 14 residues. The V gene lost 2 bases and the J gene lost 7 bases, with 14 bases spanning the gap. The CDR3 DNA sequence: TGTGCCAGCAGCTTCGGTCGAATAACAAATACGCAGTATTTT. Residues: CASSFGRITNTQYF.

This chain links TRBV20-1 with TRBJ2-3; no definite D call. The CDR3 has 12 residues. Trimming removed 1 base at V and 3 bases at J, with 5 bases between. CDR1 and CDR2 from the germline V gene are DFQATT and SNEGSKA (reference sequence). CDR3 nucleotides: TGCAGTGCTAGAGTCGTGACAGATACGCAGTATTTT. Amino acids: CSARVVTDTQYF.

This clonotype was counted between two and nine times. This chain uses TRBV12-3 or TRBV12-4 with TRBJ1-4; no clear D gene. The V gene lost 3 bases and the J gene lost 14 bases, with 19 bases spanning the gap. This CDR3 has 14 residues. The CDR3 is CASSFDLSGLKLFF. CDR3 sequence (DNA): TGTGCCAGCAGTTTTGACCTATCCGGGTTAAAGCTGTTTTTT.